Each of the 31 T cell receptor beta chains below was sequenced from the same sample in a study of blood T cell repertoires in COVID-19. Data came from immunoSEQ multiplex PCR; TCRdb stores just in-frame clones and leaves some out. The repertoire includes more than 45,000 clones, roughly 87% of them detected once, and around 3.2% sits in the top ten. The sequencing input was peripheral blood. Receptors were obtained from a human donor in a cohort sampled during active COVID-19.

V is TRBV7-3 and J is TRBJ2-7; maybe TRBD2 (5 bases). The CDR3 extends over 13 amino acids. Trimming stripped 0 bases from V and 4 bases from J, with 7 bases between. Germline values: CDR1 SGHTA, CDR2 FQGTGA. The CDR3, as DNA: TGTGCCAGCAGCTTAACGGGAGAGTACGAGCAGTACTTC. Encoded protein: CASSLTGEYEQYF.

CDR3 nucleotides: TGCGCCAGCAGCCAGAGACTAGCGGGAGGCCCCTCCTACGAGCAGTACTTC. The encoded protein is CASSQRLAGGPSYEQYF. This chain uses TRBV4-1 with TRBJ2-7, with TRBD2 matching 13 bases. The CDR3 is 17 amino acids. Per germline, CDR1 MGHRA and CDR2 YSYEKL. V was pared by 3 bases and J by 0 bases, with 5 bases of the junction left unmatched.

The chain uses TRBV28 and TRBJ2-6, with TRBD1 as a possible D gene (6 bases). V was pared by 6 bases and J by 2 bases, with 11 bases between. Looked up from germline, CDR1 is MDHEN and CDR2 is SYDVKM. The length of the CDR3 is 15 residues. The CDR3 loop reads CASSRAGAGANVLTF. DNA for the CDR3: TGTGCCAGCAGCCGTGCAGGGGCTGGGGCCAACGTCCTGACTTTC.

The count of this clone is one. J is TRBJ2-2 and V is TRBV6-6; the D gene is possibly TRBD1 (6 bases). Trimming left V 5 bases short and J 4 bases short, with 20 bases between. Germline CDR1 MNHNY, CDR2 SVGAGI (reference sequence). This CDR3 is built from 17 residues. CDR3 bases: TGTGCCAGCAGTCCCGACCGGGCAGGGGTCTTCACCGGGGAGCTGTTTTTT. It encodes CASSPDRAGVFTGELFF.

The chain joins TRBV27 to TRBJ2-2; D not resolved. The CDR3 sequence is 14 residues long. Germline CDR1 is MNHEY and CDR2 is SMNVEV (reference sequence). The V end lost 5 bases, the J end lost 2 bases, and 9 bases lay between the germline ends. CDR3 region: CASSLIVNTGELFF. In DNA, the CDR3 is TGTGCCAGCAGTCTCATAGTTAACACCGGGGAGCTGTTTTTT.

CDR3 in DNA: TGTGCCAGCGGAGCGGGGGGCACAGATACGCAGTATTTT. It is translated as CASGAGGTDTQYF. The rearrangement uses TRBV11-3 and TRBJ2-3, with TRBD2 identical over 8 bases. The CDR3 is made up of 13 amino acids. V was clipped by 8 bases and J by 1 base; unmatched bases: 2. The V gene's germline CDR1 is SGHNT and CDR2 YENEEA.

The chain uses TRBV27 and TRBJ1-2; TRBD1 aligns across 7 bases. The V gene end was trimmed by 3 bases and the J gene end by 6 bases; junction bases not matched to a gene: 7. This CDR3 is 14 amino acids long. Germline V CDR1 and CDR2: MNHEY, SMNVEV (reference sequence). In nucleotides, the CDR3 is TGTGCCAGCAGTTTCTTGGACAGGTTCAATGGCTACACCTTC. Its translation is CASSFLDRFNGYTF.

The CDR3 DNA sequence: TGTGCCAGCAGCTTATCGGGACTAGCAGGCGAGACCCAGTACTTC. Translating gives CASSLSGLAGETQYF. This chain joins TRBV11-3 and TRBJ2-5, with TRBD2 matching 9 bases. Germline CDR1 is SGHNT and CDR2 is YENEEA. The CDR3 length is 15 residues. V was clipped by 2 bases and J by 5 bases; unmatched bases: 6.

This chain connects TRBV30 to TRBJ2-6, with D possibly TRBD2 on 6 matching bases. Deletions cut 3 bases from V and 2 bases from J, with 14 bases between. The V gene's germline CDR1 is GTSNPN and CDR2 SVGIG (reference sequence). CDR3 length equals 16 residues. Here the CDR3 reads CAWREVEGPGANVLTF. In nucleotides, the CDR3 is TGTGCCTGGAGAGAGGTGGAGGGACCTGGGGCCAACGTCCTGACTTTC.

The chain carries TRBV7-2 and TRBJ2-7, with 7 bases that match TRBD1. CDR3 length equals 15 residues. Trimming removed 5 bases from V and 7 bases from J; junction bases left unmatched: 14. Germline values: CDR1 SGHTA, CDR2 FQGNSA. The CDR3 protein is CASSPSRDRTTEQYF. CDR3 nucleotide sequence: TGTGCCAGCAGCCCAAGCAGGGACAGAACTACGGAGCAGTACTTC. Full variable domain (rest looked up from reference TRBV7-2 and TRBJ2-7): GAGVSQSPSNKVTEKGKDVELRCDPISGHTALYWYRQSLGQGLEFLIYFQGNSAPDKSGLPSDRFSAERTGGSVSTLTIQRTQQEDSAVYLCASSPSRDRTTEQYFGPGTRLTVT.

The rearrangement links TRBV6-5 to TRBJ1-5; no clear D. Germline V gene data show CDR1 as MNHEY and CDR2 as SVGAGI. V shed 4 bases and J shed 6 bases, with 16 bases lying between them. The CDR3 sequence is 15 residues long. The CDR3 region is CASSSETAGSQPQHF. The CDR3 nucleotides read TGTGCCAGCAGTTCCGAAACGGCAGGCTCTCAGCCCCAGCATTTT.

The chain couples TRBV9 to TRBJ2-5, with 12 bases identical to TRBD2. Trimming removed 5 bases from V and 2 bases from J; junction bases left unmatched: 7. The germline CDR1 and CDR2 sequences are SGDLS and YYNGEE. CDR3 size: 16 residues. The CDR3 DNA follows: TGTGCCAGCAGTCATTCGGGACTAGCGGGTCAAGAGACCCAGTACTTC. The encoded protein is CASSHSGLAGQETQYF.

The CDR3 region has the DNA TGTGCCAGCAGGTCAGTCTACGAGCAGTACTTC. As protein: CASRSVYEQYF. The chain joins TRBV27 to TRBJ2-7; D uncertain. Per the germline V gene, CDR1 is MNHEY and CDR2 is SMNVEV (reference sequence). The CDR3 is 11 residues long. Trimming took 6 bases from V and 3 from J, leaving 6 bases between them.

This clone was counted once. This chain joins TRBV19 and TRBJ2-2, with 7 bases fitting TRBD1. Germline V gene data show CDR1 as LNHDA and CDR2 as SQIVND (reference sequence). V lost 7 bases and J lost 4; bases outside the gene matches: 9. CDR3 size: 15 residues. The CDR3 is CASNPDRVGTGELFF. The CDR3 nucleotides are TGTGCCAGTAACCCCGACAGGGTAGGCACCGGGGAGCTGTTTTTT.

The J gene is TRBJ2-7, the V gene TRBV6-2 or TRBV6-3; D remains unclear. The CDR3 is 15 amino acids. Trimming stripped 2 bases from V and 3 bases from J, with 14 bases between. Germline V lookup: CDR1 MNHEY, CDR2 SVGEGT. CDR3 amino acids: CASSYPGLGNYEQYF. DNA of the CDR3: TGTGCCAGCAGTTACCCCGGGTTAGGCAACTACGAGCAGTACTTC.

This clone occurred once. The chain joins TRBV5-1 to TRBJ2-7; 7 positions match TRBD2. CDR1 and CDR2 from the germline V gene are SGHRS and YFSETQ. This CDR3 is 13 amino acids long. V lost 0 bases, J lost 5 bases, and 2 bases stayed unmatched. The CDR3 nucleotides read TGCGCCAGCAGCTTGGAGGGGAGGGACGAGCAGTACTTC. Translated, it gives CASSLEGRDEQYF.

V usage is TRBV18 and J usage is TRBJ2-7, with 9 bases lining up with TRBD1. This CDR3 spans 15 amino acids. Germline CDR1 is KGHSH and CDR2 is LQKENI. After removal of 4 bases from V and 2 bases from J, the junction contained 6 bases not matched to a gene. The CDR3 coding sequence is TGTGCCAGCTCACTGGGACAGGGAGAGACCTACGAGCAGTACTTC. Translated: CASSLGQGETYEQYF.

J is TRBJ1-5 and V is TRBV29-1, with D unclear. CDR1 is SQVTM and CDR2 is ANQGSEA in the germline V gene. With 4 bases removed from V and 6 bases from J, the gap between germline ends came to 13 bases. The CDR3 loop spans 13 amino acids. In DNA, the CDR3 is TGCAGCGTTGTTGCAGTGGCGGGTCAGCCCCAGCATTTT. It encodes CSVVAVAGQPQHF.

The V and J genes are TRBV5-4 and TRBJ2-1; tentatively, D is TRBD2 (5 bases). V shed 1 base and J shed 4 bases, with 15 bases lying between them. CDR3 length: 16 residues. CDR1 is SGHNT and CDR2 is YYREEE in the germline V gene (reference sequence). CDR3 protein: CASSLRERAAYNEQFF. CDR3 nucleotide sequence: TGTGCCAGCAGCTTGAGGGAGCGAGCAGCTTACAATGAGCAGTTCTTC.

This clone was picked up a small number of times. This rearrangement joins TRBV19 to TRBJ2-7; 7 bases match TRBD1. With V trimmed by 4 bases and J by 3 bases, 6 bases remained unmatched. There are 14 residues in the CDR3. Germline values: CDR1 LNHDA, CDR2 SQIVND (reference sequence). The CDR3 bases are TGTGCCAGTAGTACTGGAACAGGGGTCTACGAGCAGTACTTC. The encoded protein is CASSTGTGVYEQYF.

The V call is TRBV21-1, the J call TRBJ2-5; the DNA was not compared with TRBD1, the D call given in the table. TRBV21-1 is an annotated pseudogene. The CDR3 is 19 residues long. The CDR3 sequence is CASSRIRDRVSCVLFLGHF. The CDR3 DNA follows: TGTGCCAGCAGCCGGATCCGGGACAGGGTTTCTTGTGTTCTGTTTCTAGGACACTTC.

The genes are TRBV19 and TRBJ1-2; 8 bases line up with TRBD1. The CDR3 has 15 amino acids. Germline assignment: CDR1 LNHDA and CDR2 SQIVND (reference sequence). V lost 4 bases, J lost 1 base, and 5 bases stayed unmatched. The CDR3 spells CASSRDRGFNYGYTF. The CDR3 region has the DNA TGTGCCAGTAGTAGAGACAGGGGCTTTAACTATGGCTACACCTTC. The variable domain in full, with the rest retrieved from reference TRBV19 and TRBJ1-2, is DGGITQSPKYLFRKEGQNVTLSCEQNLNHDAMYWYRQDPGQGLRLIYYSQIVNDFQKGDIAEGYSVSREKKESFPLTVTSAQKNPTAFYLCASSRDRGFNYGYTFGSGTRLTVV.

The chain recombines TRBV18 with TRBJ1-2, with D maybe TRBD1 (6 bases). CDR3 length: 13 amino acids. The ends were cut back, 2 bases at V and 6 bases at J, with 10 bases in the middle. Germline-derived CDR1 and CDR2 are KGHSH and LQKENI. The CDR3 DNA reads TGTGCCAGCTCACCAGCAGGGGTGGATGGCTACACCTTC. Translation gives CASSPAGVDGYTF.

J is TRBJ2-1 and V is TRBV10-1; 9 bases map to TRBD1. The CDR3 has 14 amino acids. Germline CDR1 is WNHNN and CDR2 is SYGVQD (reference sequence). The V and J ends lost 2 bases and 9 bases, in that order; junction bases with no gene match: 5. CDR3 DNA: TGCGCCAGCAGTGAGAACAGGGGGCGGAGTGAGCAGTTCTTC. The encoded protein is CASSENRGRSEQFF.

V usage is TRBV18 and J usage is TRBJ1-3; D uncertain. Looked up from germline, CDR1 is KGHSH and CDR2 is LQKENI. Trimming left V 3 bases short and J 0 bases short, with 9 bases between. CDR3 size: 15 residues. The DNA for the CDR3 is TGTGCCAGCTCACCCATCGGGATCTCTGGAAACACCATATATTTT. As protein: CASSPIGISGNTIYF.

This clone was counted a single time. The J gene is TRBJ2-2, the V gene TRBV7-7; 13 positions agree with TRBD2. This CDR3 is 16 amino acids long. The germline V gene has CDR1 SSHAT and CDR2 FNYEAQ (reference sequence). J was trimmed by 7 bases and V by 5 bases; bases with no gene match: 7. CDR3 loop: CASSPGLAGVGGELFF. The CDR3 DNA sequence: TGTGCCAGCAGCCCCGGACTAGCGGGGGTGGGCGGGGAGCTGTTTTTT.

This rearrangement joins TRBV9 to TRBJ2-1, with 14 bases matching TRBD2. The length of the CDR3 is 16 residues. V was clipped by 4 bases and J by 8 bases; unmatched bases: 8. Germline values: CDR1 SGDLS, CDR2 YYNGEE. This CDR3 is CASSKAGLAGADEQFF. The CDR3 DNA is TGTGCCAGCAGCAAGGCGGGACTAGCGGGAGCAGATGAGCAGTTCTTC.

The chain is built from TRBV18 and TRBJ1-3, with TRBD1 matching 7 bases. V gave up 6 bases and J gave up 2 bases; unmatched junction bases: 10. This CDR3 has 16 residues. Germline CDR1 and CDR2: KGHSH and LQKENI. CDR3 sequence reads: CASSPDLGQAGNTIYF. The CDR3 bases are TGTGCCAGCTCTCCGGACTTAGGACAGGCTGGAAACACCATATATTTT. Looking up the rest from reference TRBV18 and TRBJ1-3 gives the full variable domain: NAGVMQNPRHLVRRRGQEARLRCSPMKGHSHVYWYRQLPEEGLKFMVYLQKENIIDESGMPKERFSAEFPKEGPSILRIQQVVRGDSAAYFCASSPDLGQAGNTIYFGEGSWLTVV.

The CDR3 here is CASSGGQGNTEAFF. CDR3 sequence (DNA): TGTGCCAGCAGCGGAGGACAGGGCAACACTGAAGCTTTCTTT. V is TRBV5-5 and J is TRBJ1-1; 8 positions match TRBD1. CDR1 is SGHKS and CDR2 is YYEKEE in the germline V gene (reference sequence). The J segment lost 2 bases and the V segment lost 4 bases, leaving 4 bases of the junction unmatched. The CDR3 covers 14 residues.

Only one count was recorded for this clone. The CDR3 protein is CASRIRETQYF. DNA for the CDR3: TGTGCCAGCAGGATCAGAGAGACCCAGTACTTC. V and J are TRBV5-7 and TRBJ2-5; D uncertain. TRBV5-7 is recorded as an ORF, its role being uncertain. The CDR3 has 11 residues. V lost 5 bases, J lost 4 bases, and 6 bases lay in between.

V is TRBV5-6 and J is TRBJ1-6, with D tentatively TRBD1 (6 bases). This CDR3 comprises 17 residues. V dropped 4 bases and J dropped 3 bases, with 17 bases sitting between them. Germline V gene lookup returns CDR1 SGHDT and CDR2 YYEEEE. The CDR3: CASSPALTGDYNSPLHF. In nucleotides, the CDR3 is TGTGCCAGCAGCCCCGCCTTGACAGGAGACTATAATTCACCCCTCCACTTT. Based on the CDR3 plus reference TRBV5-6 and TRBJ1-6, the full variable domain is DAGVTQSPTHLIKTRGQQVTLRCSPKSGHDTVSWYQQALGQGPQFIFQYYEEEERQRGNFPDRFSGHQFPNYSSELNVNALLLGDSALYLCASSPALTGDYNSPLHFGNGTRLTVT.